These 6 T cell receptor beta chains were sequenced from one sample in a study of T cells after yellow fever vaccination. Each CDR3 protein gets one entry after TCRdb re-called the 5' RACE reads with MiXCR. The profile shows about 130,000 distinct CDR3 sequences, over 8% of them singletons. Sequences were derived from CD8+ T cells sorted from PBMCs, sampled on the day of the yellow fever booster vaccination. The origin of the receptors is a man in his late teens or twenties who received the YFV17D yellow fever vaccine.

This clonotype was seen a few times. V usage is TRBV7-8 and J usage is TRBJ2-7; D is perhaps TRBD2 (5 bases). Trimming removed 1 base from V and 1 base from J, with 11 bases in between. The germline V gene encodes CDR1 SGHVS and CDR2 FQNEAQ. The CDR3 runs to 15 residues. CDR3 sequence: CASSLGAGPSYEQYF. CDR3 DNA sequence: TGTGCCAGCAGCTTAGGTGCGGGCCCGTCCTACGAGCAGTACTTC.

The chain has TRBV2 and TRBJ2-7, with D unclear. V lost 3 bases and J 7 bases, leaving 10 bases between the germline ends. The CDR3 has 12 residues. Per germline, CDR1 SNHLY and CDR2 FYNNEI. The CDR3 region is CASSDSPKEQYV. CDR3 DNA sequence: TGTGCCAGCAGTGATTCTCCCAAGGAGCAGTACGTC.

This clonotype was counted between two and nine times. The J gene is TRBJ2-3, the V gene TRBV15; D is unresolved. The V and J ends lost 8 bases and 3 bases respectively, with 6 bases between them. CDR3 length: 11 residues. The germline V gene has CDR1 LNHNV and CDR2 YYDKDF (reference sequence). This CDR3 is CATGFTDTQYF. The CDR3 DNA is TGTGCCACCGGGTTTACAGATACGCAGTATTTT.

The chain has TRBV27 and TRBJ2-3, with D possibly being TRBD2 (7 bases). The CDR3 has 14 amino acids. The germline CDR1 and CDR2 sequences are MNHEY and SMNVEV (reference sequence). Trimming removed 5 bases at V and 4 bases at J, with 13 bases between. CDR3 nucleotide sequence: TGTGCCAGCAGTCAGGGCGGGGGCCCAGATACGCAGTATTTT. This encodes CASSQGGGPDTQYF.

V gene TRBV12-3 or TRBV12-4 combines with J gene TRBJ1-1; D is perhaps TRBD1 (5 bases). Trimming removed 5 bases at V and 4 bases at J, with 14 bases between. CDR3 size: 14 residues. The DNA for the CDR3 is TGTGCCAGCAGTAACGCAGGGTTCAGCACTGAAGCTTTCTTT. As protein: CASSNAGFSTEAFF.

The chain is built from TRBV7-3 and TRBJ2-1, with 8 bases identical to TRBD1. The CDR3 runs 16 residues. Trimming took 2 bases from V and 1 from J; bases not matched to a gene: 4. Germline CDR1 reads SGHTA; CDR2 reads FQGTGA. CDR3: CASSLDTGGSYNEQFF. For the CDR3, the DNA is TGTGCCAGCAGCTTAGATACAGGGGGGTCCTACAATGAGCAGTTCTTC.